This record concerns one TCR beta chain sequence. In germline, CDR1 is SNHLY, CDR2 FYNNEI. The CDR3 has 15 residues. J lost 2 bases, V lost 3 bases, and 7 bases had no gene match. The sample belongs to a study of shared clonotypes between healthy human individuals. Several immunoSEQ 96-well plates shared each subset's DNA, each plate a replicate. Profiling relied on immunoSEQ multiplex PCR, and the TCRdb table lists in-frame clones only, not all of them. The sample contains roughly 2,000,000 clones, around 93% of which appear only once. The naive CD8 population came from CD45RO-negative cells selected for CCR7, without terminally differentiated effector memory CD45RA+ cells.

The chain joins TRBV2 to TRBJ2-7; TRBD2 matches 7 bases. The sequencing input was naive CD8+ T cells from PBMCs. This receptor was taken from a man between 18 and 29 years old in good health. Some clones in this sample may be carry-over from other donors' samples. The CDR3 loop is CASSEPSGATYEQYF. CDR3 in DNA: TGTGCCAGCAGTGAGCCCAGCGGGGCCACCTACGAGCAGTACTTC.